This T cell receptor (beta chain) was observed in a study of blood T cell repertoires in COVID-19. About the research overall: COVID-19 samples, acute and convalescent, were from the United States, Italy and Spain. PBMCs, B-cell-depleted T cells, or T cells were the source of the cDNA or gDNA that made up the material.

The germline CDR1 and CDR2 sequences are MGHRA and YSYEKL. This CDR3 region has 14 residues. J lost 5 bases, V lost 4 bases, and 3 bases had no gene match. Under the authors' procedure: It was from reference gene primer amplification that nucleated cell counts were estimated. Produced via immunoSEQ multiplex PCR; TCRdb's table is partial and in-frame only. For V, J and clone size, that table is used; D and trimming come from the DNA. Here the sample spans around 300,000 clones, 70% to 90% being singletons. The chain employs TRBV4-1 and TRBJ1-4; 8 bases are shared with TRBD1. The sequence was collected from a woman aged 70-85 years with acute or convalescent COVID-19. Sequences were obtained from peripheral blood. In DNA form, the CDR3 reads TGCGCCAGCAGCCGGGGACAGGACAATGAAAAACTGTTTTTT. It is translated as CASSRGQDNEKLFF.